This T cell receptor beta chain stems from a study of tumor-infiltrating lymphocytes in primary liver carcinoma. Study context: With diameters of roughly 4 to 11 cm, tumors were stage T1-T3 N0M0.

In regard to this clonotype: Its antigen is currently unknown. Since no conserved phenylalanine or tryptophan closes the CDR3, a read error is the likely cause.

Using a constant-region primer together with ProtoScript II reverse transcriptase, TCR beta cDNA was made from about 500 ng of total RNA. ARM-PCR was slightly modified, and three nested multiplex PCR rounds with it gave rise to the TCR beta libraries. PCR rounds one and two used TRBV1-TRBV30 forward primers with a C-beta reverse primer for 10 cycles each. TCRdb reanalysed the multiplex PCR reads using MiXCR and keeps one entry per CDR3 protein. The sample consists of 95,000 to 150,000 distinct CDR3 sequences, 55% to 75% of them appearing once. From unsorted bulk tissue weighing roughly 17-32 mg, DNA and RNA were co-extracted. Patients were chronically HBV-infected and treatment-naive. General study points: When set against blood, tumors had a significantly higher top-250-clone fraction (p = 0.039). It was tumor-adjacent and tumor-blood pairs that overlapped less than tumor region pairs did.

The V segment lost 5 bases and the J segment 5 bases; nucleotides outside the gene matches: 10. CDR3 size: 16 residues. Germline CDR1 and CDR2: MDHEN and SYDVKM. Sequenced sample: liver tumor tissue from sampling region 1. As to subset: tumor region T1, superior pole. The chain combines TRBV28 with TRBJ2-1, with TRBD2 matching over 9 bases. This receptor was taken from a woman aged 60-75 years with primary liver carcinoma and hepatitis B virus infection. As DNA, the CDR3 is TGTGCCAGCAGTCCCCCAACTAGCGGGTGGGACAATGAGCAGTTCTAC. Encoded protein: CASSPPTSGWDNEQFY.